Shown below are 32 T cell receptor gamma chains from a single sample sequenced in a study of γδ T cells in repeated Plasmodium falciparum infection (dated by TCRdb to about 2021). Vgamma9/Vdelta2+ and Vdelta2-negative gammadelta T cell populations were flow-sorted from peripheral blood mononuclear cells for bulk TCR repertoire analysis. The method behind the library was multiplex PCR. The reads were generated on an Illumina MiSeq. TCRdb reanalyzed the public reads with the CATT caller, and identical DNA sequences were merged afterwards. This sample comprises roughly 5,000 gamma-chain clones, approximately 3.4% of them detected only once. The biggest ten clones account for about a third of the sample. The sequenced material came from gamma-delta T cells from blood. These receptor sequences come from a pool of human donors (malaria-infected and uninfected, not separated).

In the case of this clone: The protein TCRdb lists belongs to a much larger clone and differs from this DNA's translation at residue 5, which points to a read error; the protein shown is made from the DNA. This sequence joins TRGV9 and TRGJP. No J gene is reported in TCRdb; it was inferred here by comparing the DNA with germline. The germline gives CDR1 GITISATS, CDR2 ISYDGTV (reference sequence). The CDR3 runs 17 residues. CDR3 protein: CALWGVRQELGKKIKVF. CDR3 bases: TGTGCCTTGTGGGGGGTGAGGCAAGAGTTGGGCAAAAAAATCAAGGTATTT.

This clone was detected a few times. The protein TCRdb lists belongs to a much larger clone and differs from this DNA's translation at residue 11, which points to a read error; the protein shown is made from the DNA. The rearrangement links TRGV9 to TRGJP. No J gene was available from TCRdb, and it was assigned here by a germline match of the DNA. The CDR3 is 17 residues long. Germline V CDR1 and CDR2: GITISATS, ISYDGTV (reference sequence). CDR3 bases: TGTGCCTTGTGGGAGGGAGAACAAGAGTTGAGCAAAAAAATCAAGGTATTT. Amino acid sequence: CALWEGEQELSKKIKVF.

This clone was recorded a few times. The protein that TCRdb holds for this DNA derives from a much larger clone and differs from the translated DNA at residue 17, which likely indicates a read error; the protein shown here is translated from the DNA. The chain links TRGV3 to TRGJ1 or TRGJ2. Matching the DNA to germline supplied the J gene, which TCRdb does not give. Germline CDR1 and CDR2: VTNTFY and YDVSTARD (reference sequence). The CDR3 contains 22 residues. This CDR3 reads CATWDRRLVRTPTISNCYKKLF. CDR3 nucleotide sequence: TGTGCCACCTGGGACAGGCGTTTAGTAAGGACGCCCACCATATCGAATTGTTATAAGAAACTCTTT.

This clone was seen ten or more times. The protein TCRdb gives is from a much larger clone and does not agree with this DNA's translation at residue 5, likely a read error; the protein shown here comes from the DNA. This chain joins TRGV9 and TRGJP. V dropped 5 bases and J dropped 5; count of bases not matched to a gene: 3. This CDR3 contains 15 residues. Germline V lookup: CDR1 GITISATS, CDR2 ISYDGTV (reference sequence). CDR3 sequence reads: CALWGEELGKKIKVF. The DNA for the CDR3 is TGTGCCTTGTGGGGGGAAGAGTTGGGCAAAAAAATCAAGGTATTT.

This clone was recorded many times. Translating this DNA gives a protein that differs at residue 5 from the TCRdb one, which belongs to a much larger clone; a read error is likely, and the protein shown is this translation. CDR3 sequence: CALWGVEAHPYYKKLF. The DNA for the CDR3 is TGTGCCTTGTGGGGGGTCGAGGCCCATCCTTATTATAAGAAACTCTTT. V gene TRGV9 combines with J gene TRGJ1 or TRGJ2. The germline V gene encodes CDR1 GITISATS and CDR2 ISYDGTV (reference sequence). The V gene end was trimmed by 5 bases and the J gene end by 3 bases; junction bases not matched to a gene: 16. CDR3 size: 16 residues.

This clone was found many times. Translating this DNA gives a protein that differs at residue 7 from the TCRdb one, which belongs to a much larger clone; a read error is likely, and the protein shown is this translation. This chain links TRGV4 with TRGJP2. The CDR3 length is 13 residues. CDR1 is EGSTGY, CDR2 YDSYTSSV, per germline. V shed 2 bases, J shed 6 bases, and the junction held 3 bases outside the gene matches. The CDR3 here is CATWDAGDWIKTF. The CDR3 nucleotides read TGTGCCACCTGGGATGCTGGTGATTGGATCAAGACGTTT.

This clone showed up many times. V gene TRGV9 combines with J gene TRGJP. TCRdb does not report a J gene; here it was assigned by matching the DNA to germline references. This CDR3 spans 19 amino acids. Germline V gene sequence: CDR1 GITISATS, CDR2 ISYDGTV (reference sequence). V was pared by 3 bases and J by 7 bases, with 15 bases of the junction left unmatched. CDR3 sequence: CALWERYPVYELGKKIKVF. The CDR3 DNA is TGTGCCTTGTGGGAGCGATATCCAGTATATGAGTTGGGCAAAAAAATCAAGGTATTT.

A word on this clone: A far larger clone is a single base away, which makes a read error likely. Other nucleotide sequences in the sample specify the same CDR3. CDR3 nucleotides: TGTGCCTTGTGGTCGCAAGAGTTGGGCAAGAAAATCAAGGTATTT. This sequence encodes CALWSQELGKKIKVF. V gene TRGV9 combines with J gene TRGJP. TCRdb records no J gene; here it was assigned by comparing the DNA to germline. CDR1 is GITISATS, CDR2 ISYDGTV, per germline (reference sequence). The CDR3 extends over 15 amino acids.

Points on this clone: For this DNA, TCRdb reports the protein of a much larger clone, which diverges at residue 15, most likely from a read error; the protein presented here is translated directly from the DNA. Here the V gene is TRGV9, but the J gene went uncalled. The CDR3 extends over 17 amino acids. Germline lookup yields CDR1 GITISATS and CDR2 ISYDGTV (reference sequence). The CDR3 bases are TGTGCCTTGTGGGAGCCGGCCAAAGAGTTGGGCAAAAAAATCGAGGTATTT. Translated: CALWEPAKELGKKIEVF.

The chain employs TRGV9 and TRGJ1 or TRGJ2. The J gene was not available in TCRdb and was assigned here by matching the DNA to germline segments. V shed 0 bases, J shed 2 bases, and the junction held 13 bases outside the gene matches. The CDR3 runs to 17 residues. Germline CDR1 is GITISATS and CDR2 is ISYDGTV (reference sequence). The CDR3, as DNA: TGTGCCTTGTGGGAGGTGCGTTGGAGGAATCATTATTATAAGAAACTCTTT. This gives the protein CALWEVRWRNHYYKKLF.

On this clone itself: This likely stems from a read error, as it lies one base from a far larger clone. The sample holds other DNA sequences that translate to the same CDR3. CDR3 loop: CALWSQELGKKIKVF. The CDR3 DNA reads TGTGCCTTGTGGTCGCAAGAGTTAGGCAAAAAAATCAAGGTATTT. V usage is TRGV9 and J usage is TRGJP. TCRdb offers no J gene call, so here the DNA was matched to germline to obtain one. The germline CDR1 and CDR2 sequences are GITISATS and ISYDGTV (reference sequence). The CDR3 covers 15 residues.

On this clone itself: A much larger clone differs by one base, so this may be a read error. Other DNA sequences in the same sample also yield this CDR3. The J gene is TRGJ1 or TRGJ2, the V gene TRGV4. CDR1 is EGSTGY, CDR2 YDSYTSSV, per germline. The CDR3 runs 13 residues. CDR3 DNA: TGTGCCACCTGGACGACCACTTATTATAAGAAACTCTTC. It codes for CATWTTTYYKKLF.

On this clone: This likely came from a read error, as a far larger clone is one base away. The sample contains more than one DNA sequence encoding this CDR3. The chain has TRGV9 and TRGJP. The J gene, missing from TCRdb, was assigned here through DNA to germline matching. Looked up from germline, CDR1 is GITISATS and CDR2 is ISYDGTV (reference sequence). The CDR3 consists of 19 residues. The CDR3 protein is CALWEVHPTQELGKKIKVF. The CDR3 DNA reads as TGTGCCTTGTGGGAGGTGCACCCGACTCAAGAGTTAGGCAAAAAAATCAAGGTATTT.

The chain combines TRGV9 with TRGJP. The J gene, left out of TCRdb, was set here by checking the DNA against germline. CDR1 GITISATS and CDR2 ISYDGTV come from the germline V gene (reference sequence). The CDR3 runs 19 residues. V dropped 4 bases and J dropped 3; count of bases not matched to a gene: 12. CDR3 DNA sequence: TGTGCCTTGTGGGATTCGGTACCGACGCAAGAGTTGGGCAAAAAAATCAAGGTATTT. This sequence encodes CALWDSVPTQELGKKIKVF.

A word on this clone: TCRdb attributes to this sequence the protein of a much larger clone, which differs from the DNA translation at residue 10; a read error is likely, and the protein displayed is translated from the DNA. This chain uses TRGV4 with TRGJ1 or TRGJ2. TCRdb leaves out the J gene; it was filled in here by matching the DNA to germline. The CDR3 is 13 residues long. Germline loops: CDR1 EGSTGY, CDR2 YDSYTSSV. The CDR3, as DNA: TGTGCCACCTGGGATTCGAATTATTATGAGAAACTCTTT. It yields the protein CATWDSNYYEKLF.

Turning to this clone: This probably arose from a read error, given a far larger clone one base away. Additional DNA sequences in this sample encode the identical CDR3. The chain is built from TRGV9 and TRGJ1 or TRGJ2. Here the J gene came from matching the DNA to germline, since TCRdb omits it. This CDR3 region has 13 residues. Germline V gives CDR1 GITISATS, CDR2 ISYDGTV (reference sequence). For the CDR3, the DNA is TGTGCTTTGTGGGAGCCACATTATTATAAGAAACTCTTT. It is translated as CALWEPHYYKKLF.

This clone occurred a few times. TCRdb pairs this DNA with a much larger clone's protein that differs at residue 4, likely a read error; the protein shown was translated from the DNA. This rearrangement joins TRGV9 to TRGJ1 or TRGJ2. No J segment appears in TCRdb, so it was assigned here by matching the sequence to germline. Germline lookup yields CDR1 GITISATS and CDR2 ISYDGTV (reference sequence). This CDR3 has 13 amino acids. CDR3 protein: CALREVIYYKKLF. The DNA for the CDR3 is TGTGCCTTGCGGGAGGTTATTTATTATAAGAAACTCTTT.

Points on this clone: The protein held in TCRdb is that of a much larger clone and does not match this DNA's translation at residue 3, likely because of a read error; the protein shown is translated from the DNA. In DNA form, the CDR3 reads TGTGCCTCGTGGGAGGTGACTCAAGAGTTGGGCAAAAAAATCAAGGTATTT. Its translation: CASWEVTQELGKKIKVF. This rearrangement joins TRGV9 to TRGJP. Matching the DNA to germline supplied the J gene, which TCRdb does not give. Germline V gene lookup returns CDR1 GITISATS and CDR2 ISYDGTV (reference sequence). CDR3 length equals 17 residues.

About this clone: One base separates it from a far larger clone, so it is likely a read error. At the DNA level, this CDR3 is encoded by other sequences in the same sample as well. The rearrangement joins TRGV9 to TRGJP. The J gene comes from matching the DNA to germline here; TCRdb lacks it. The V gene's germline CDR1 is GITISATS and CDR2 ISYDGTV (reference sequence). CDR3 length: 16 amino acids. In DNA, the CDR3 is TGCGCCTTGTGGGAGGTGCACCTGTTGGGCAAAAAAATCAAGGTATTT. Protein: CALWEVHLLGKKIKVF.

This clone was detected many times. The rearrangement links TRGV9 to TRGJP. Trimming cost V 0 bases and J 8 bases; bases outside gene matches: 10. The CDR3 is 18 amino acids. Germline CDR1 and CDR2: GITISATS and ISYDGTV (reference sequence). CDR3 region: CALWEVHANKLGKKIKVF. The CDR3, as DNA: TGTGCCTTGTGGGAGGTGCACGCCAATAAGTTGGGCAAAAAAATCAAGGTATTT.

Concerning this clone: With a far larger clone one base away, a read error is the likely cause. Distinct nucleotide sequences in the sample also encode this CDR3. TRGV3 is the V gene, and the J gene was not called. Germline values: CDR1 VTNTFY, CDR2 YDVSTARD (reference sequence). The CDR3 spans 12 residues. DNA of the CDR3: TGTGCCACCTGGGACAGTACCGACGGGAAACTCTTC. Translation: CATWDSTDGKLF.

A remark on this clone: TCRdb assigns this DNA the protein of a much larger clone, which departs from its translation at residue 5; this likely reflects a read error, and the protein shown comes from translating the DNA. The V call is TRGV8, the J call TRGJ1 or TRGJ2. The CDR3 extends over 13 amino acids. CDR1 is VENAVY, CDR2 YDSYNSRV, per germline. With 5 bases clipped from V and 2 bases from J, the junction kept 6 bases outside the gene matches. The CDR3 here is CATWAQDYYKKLF. The DNA for the CDR3 is TGTGCCACCTGGGCTCAGGATTATTATAAGAAACTCTTT.

Turning to this clone: This is likely an artifact of a read error, given a far larger clone one base away. Distinct nucleotide sequences in the sample also encode this CDR3. As DNA, the CDR3 is TGTGCCTTGTGGGAGAAACAAGAGCTGGGCAAAAAAATCAAGGTATTT. Its translation: CALWEKQELGKKIKVF. The rearrangement uses TRGV9 and TRGJP. The CDR3 is 16 amino acids. Per the germline V gene, CDR1 is GITISATS and CDR2 is ISYDGTV (reference sequence).

This clone has only a few counts. It is likely a read error: a sequence one base away is far more abundant. Other DNA sequences in this specimen translate into the identical CDR3. This chain connects TRGV9 to TRGJP. The J gene is absent in TCRdb and was assigned here via DNA matching to germline. The CDR3 is made up of 16 amino acids. Germline CDR1 GITISATS, CDR2 ISYDGTV (reference sequence). The CDR3 DNA reads TGCGCCTTGTGGGAGGGCTTAGAGTTGGGCAAAAAAATCAAGGTATTT. It is translated as CALWEGLELGKKIKVF.

This clone was seen more than once but under ten times. The TCRdb protein comes from a much larger clone and disagrees with this DNA's translation at residue 5, likely due to a read error; the protein given here is derived from the DNA. The chain has TRGV9 and TRGJP. TCRdb is silent on the J gene; assignment here came from matching the DNA to germline. The CDR3 is made up of 15 amino acids. The trim removed 5 bases at V and 7 bases at J, leaving 5 bases unmatched. CDR1 GITISATS and CDR2 ISYDGTV come from the germline V gene (reference sequence). CDR3 loop: CALWAQELGKKIKVF. The CDR3 coding sequence is TGTGCCTTGTGGGCCCAGGAGTTGGGCAAAAAAATCAAGGTATTT.

The sample holds a few counts of this clone. This chain joins TRGV9 and TRGJP. Germline V gives CDR1 GITISATS, CDR2 ISYDGTV (reference sequence). The CDR3 totals 17 residues. The V segment lost 3 bases and the J segment 2 bases; nucleotides outside the gene matches: 4. DNA for the CDR3: TGTGCCTTGTGGGAGTTCCGGCAAGAGTTGGGCAAAAAAATCAAGGTATTT. Its translation is CALWEFRQELGKKIKVF.

This clone occurred a few times. A far larger clone differs by one base, so this is likely a read error. At the DNA level, this CDR3 is encoded by other sequences in the same sample as well. V and J are TRGV9 and TRGJP. The J gene is absent in TCRdb and was assigned here via DNA matching to germline. Germline CDR1 reads GITISATS; CDR2 reads ISYDGTV (reference sequence). The CDR3 is made up of 15 amino acids. CDR3 sequence (DNA): TGTGCCCTGTGGGATGTCGAGTTGGGCAAAAAAATCAAGGTATTT. Translation: CALWDVELGKKIKVF.

Notes on this clone: The mismatch at residue 7 between this DNA's translation and the TCRdb protein of a much larger clone likely reflects a read error; the protein shown is translated from the DNA. This rearrangement joins TRGV9 to TRGJP. TCRdb does not report a J gene; here it was assigned by matching the DNA to germline references. Looked up from germline, CDR1 is GITISATS and CDR2 is ISYDGTV (reference sequence). The CDR3 consists of 17 residues. Unmatched junction bases numbered 5, after V lost 2 bases and J lost 4 bases. The CDR3 is CALWEELQELGKKIKVF. The CDR3 DNA sequence: TGTGCCTTGTGGGAGGAACTCCAAGAGTTGGGCAAAAAAATCAAGGTATTT.

This clone was picked up a small number of times. A far more abundant clone sits one base away, making this likely a read error. Distinct nucleotide sequences in the sample also encode this CDR3. The chain couples TRGV9 to TRGJP. Here the J gene came from matching the DNA to germline, since TCRdb omits it. This CDR3 is 13 amino acids long. In germline, CDR1 is GITISATS, CDR2 ISYDGTV (reference sequence). This CDR3 is CALWGLGKKIKVF. CDR3 nucleotides: TGTGCCCTGTGGGGGTTGGGCAAAAAAATCAAGGTATTT.

This clone is large by share. This same CDR3 is encoded by further DNA sequences in the sample. The V gene is TRGV9, the J gene TRGJP. Germline V gene data show CDR1 as GITISATS and CDR2 as ISYDGTV (reference sequence). J was trimmed by 3 bases and V by 2 bases; bases with no gene match: 1. This CDR3 is built from 16 residues. The CDR3 DNA reads TGTGCCTTGTGGGAGGAGCAAGAGTTGGGCAAAAAAATCAAGGTATTT. Its protein product is CALWEEQELGKKIKVF.

This clone qualifies as large (0.1 to 1%). Other DNA sequences in the same sample also yield this CDR3. This chain links TRGV2 with TRGJ1 or TRGJ2. Germline V gives CDR1 EGSNGY, CDR2 YDSYNSKV. V trimming: 1 base; J trimming: 2 bases; junction bases outside the gene matches: 5. The length of the CDR3 is 14 residues. CDR3: CATWDGFYYYKKLF. In nucleotides, the CDR3 is TGTGCCACCTGGGACGGTTTTTATTATTATAAGAAACTCTTT.

This clone has a handful of counts. The protein that TCRdb holds for this DNA derives from a much larger clone and differs from the translated DNA at residue 5, which likely indicates a read error; the protein shown here is translated from the DNA. The V gene is TRGV4, the J gene TRGJ1 or TRGJ2. Germline assignment: CDR1 EGSTGY and CDR2 YDSYTSSV. V lost 6 bases and J lost 3; bases outside the gene matches: 5. This CDR3 region has 12 residues. Written as DNA, the CDR3 is TGTGCCACCTGGAATTCTTATTATAAGAAACTCTTT. Protein sequence: CATWNSYYKKLF.